This T cell receptor (beta chain) was found in a study of T cell repertoires in cytomegalovirus infection. Study context: It can be stated that public TCR beta signatures indicated CMV infection as well as a matching HLA type. Regarding the study as a whole: Totalled public TCR beta family frequency picked out people who carried CMV plus the relevant HLA. What dominated the ex vivo response were HLA-C-restricted CMV-specific TCR beta clonotypes.

Via MiXCR, TCRdb re-called the reads, giving one row per CDR3 protein. The sample has roughly 280,000 distinct CDR3 sequences, roughly 13% seen once. Points on this clonotype: Its antigen remains unidentified.

Sequencing input: PBMCs. The TCR was taken from a human donor in good health (CMV status not recorded). Some clones in this sample may be carry-over from other donors' samples.

CDR3 DNA: TGTGCCAGCAGTATACAGGGTTACACTGAAGCTTTCTTT. This translates into CASSIQGYTEAFF. The V gene is TRBV12-3 or TRBV12-4, the J gene TRBJ1-1; D perhaps matches TRBD1 (6 bases). This CDR3 has 13 amino acids. Trimming removed 5 bases at V and 3 bases at J, with 10 bases between.